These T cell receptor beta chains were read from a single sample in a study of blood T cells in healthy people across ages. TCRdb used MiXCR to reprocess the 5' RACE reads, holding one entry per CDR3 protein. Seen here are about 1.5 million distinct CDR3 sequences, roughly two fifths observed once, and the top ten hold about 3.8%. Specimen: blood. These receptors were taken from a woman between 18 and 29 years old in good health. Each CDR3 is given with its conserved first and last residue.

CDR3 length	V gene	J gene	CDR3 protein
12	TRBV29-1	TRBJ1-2	CSVDRDRASYTF
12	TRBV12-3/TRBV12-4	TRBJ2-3	CASSLWGVRQYF
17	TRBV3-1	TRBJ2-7	CASSQGRARDRTYEQYF
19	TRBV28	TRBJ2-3	CASSSPLAGEGKGGDTQYF
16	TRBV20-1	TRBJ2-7	CSARVWLSGSSYEQYF
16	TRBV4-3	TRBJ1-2	CASSQDLRADYYGYTF
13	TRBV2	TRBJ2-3	CASSDRFGDTQYF
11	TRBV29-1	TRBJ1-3	CSAVTGNTIYF
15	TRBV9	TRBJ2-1	CASSVDPPFYGEQFF
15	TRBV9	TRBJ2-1	CASSVGLTENNEQFF
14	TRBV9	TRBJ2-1	CASNLGASGHEQFF
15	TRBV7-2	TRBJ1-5	CASSLMGGSNQPQHF
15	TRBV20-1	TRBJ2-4	CSARRGQGAINEQYF
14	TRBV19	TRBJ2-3	CASSTGHPTDTQYF
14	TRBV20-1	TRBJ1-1	CSASPGQGLTEAFF
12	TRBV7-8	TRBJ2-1	CASSLAADGQFF
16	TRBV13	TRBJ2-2	CASSLAGGPGTGELFF
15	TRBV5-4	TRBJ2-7	CASSVGLAGVNEQYF
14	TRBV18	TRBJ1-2	CASFRAGTTYGYTF
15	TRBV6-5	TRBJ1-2	CASSYSGRGIYGYTF
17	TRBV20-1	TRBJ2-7	CSAREELPLNRLRKQYF
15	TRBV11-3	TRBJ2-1	CASSWTSGRSNEQFF
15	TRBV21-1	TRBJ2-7	CASSESKLGSYEQYF
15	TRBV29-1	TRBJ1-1	CSVGGTGGWNTEAFF
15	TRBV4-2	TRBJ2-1	CASRHEGTFYNEQFF
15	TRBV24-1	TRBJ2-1	CATSDLGEYDNEQFF
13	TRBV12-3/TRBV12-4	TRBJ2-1	CASSRHGVSEQFF
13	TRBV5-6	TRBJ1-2	CASSWVRSGGYTF
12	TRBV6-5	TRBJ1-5	CASSGRDRDQHF
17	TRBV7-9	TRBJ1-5	CASSFYPRGAQSGPQHF
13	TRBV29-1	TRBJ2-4	CSVLDTTKNIQYF
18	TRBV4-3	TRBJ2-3	CASSQERTHRLARDTQYF
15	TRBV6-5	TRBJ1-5	CASRRDTLGNQPQHF
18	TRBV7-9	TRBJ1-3	CASSLEGYNTRSGNTIYF
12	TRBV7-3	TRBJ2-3	CASSTPGDTQYF
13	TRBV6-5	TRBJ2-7	CASRPGPSYEQYF
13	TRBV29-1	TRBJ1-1	CSVGGRWNTEAFF
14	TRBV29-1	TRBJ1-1	CSVLRRQGGVEAFF
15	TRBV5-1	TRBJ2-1	CASSRTSGGVDEQFF
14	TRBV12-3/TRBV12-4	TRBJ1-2	CASSLAQGARGCTF
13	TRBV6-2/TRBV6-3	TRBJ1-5	CVSSPQVGQPQHF
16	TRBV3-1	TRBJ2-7	CASSKEEGLGSYEQYF
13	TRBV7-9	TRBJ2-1	CASSSFGAFEQFF
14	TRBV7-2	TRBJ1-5	CASSLVGTNQPQHF
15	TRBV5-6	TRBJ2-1	CASSLVDRVYNEQFF
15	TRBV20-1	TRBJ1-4	CSAHERGTYNEKLFF
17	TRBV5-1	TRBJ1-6	CASSLHLPGQGNSPLHF
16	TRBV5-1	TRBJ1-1	CASSLVGDTLNTEAFF
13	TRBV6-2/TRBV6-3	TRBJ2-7	CASSPRGIYEQYF
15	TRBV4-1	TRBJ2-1	CASSQPDRTGNEQFF
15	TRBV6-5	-	CASSYTGGEDETQYF
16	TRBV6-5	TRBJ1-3	CASSYSGTWVGNTIYF
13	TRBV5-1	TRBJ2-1	CASRNVASNEQFF
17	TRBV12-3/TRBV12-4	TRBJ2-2	CASSPLLRTANTGELFF
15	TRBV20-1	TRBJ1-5	CSVYRATRGNQPQHF